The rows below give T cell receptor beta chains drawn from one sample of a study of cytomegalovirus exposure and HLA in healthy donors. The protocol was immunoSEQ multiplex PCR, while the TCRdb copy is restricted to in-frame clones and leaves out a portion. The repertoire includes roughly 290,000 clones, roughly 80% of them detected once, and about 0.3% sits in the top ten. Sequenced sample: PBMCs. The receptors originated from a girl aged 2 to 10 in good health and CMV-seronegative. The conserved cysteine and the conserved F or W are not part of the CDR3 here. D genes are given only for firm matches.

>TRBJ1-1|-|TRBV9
ASSVGRGLNTEAF
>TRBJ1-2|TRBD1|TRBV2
ASSEARQGNGYT
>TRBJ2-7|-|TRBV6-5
ASSYIAGYLYEQY
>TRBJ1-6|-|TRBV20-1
GGQGNSPLH
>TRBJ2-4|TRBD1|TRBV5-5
ASSSGRRTGLVIQY
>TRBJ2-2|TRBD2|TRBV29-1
TYSRGGTGELF
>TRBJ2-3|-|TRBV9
ASSVAGRAPSTDTQY
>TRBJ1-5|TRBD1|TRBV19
ASSIVNRGGPQH
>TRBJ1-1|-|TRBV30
AWIRTSVNTEAF
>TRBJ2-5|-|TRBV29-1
SAQGHLQETQY
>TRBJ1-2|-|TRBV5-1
ASSSTGHRGYT
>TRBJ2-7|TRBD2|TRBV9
ASSVASGRAYEQY
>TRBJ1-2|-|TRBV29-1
SVEWGGAGYT
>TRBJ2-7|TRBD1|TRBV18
ASSPGTGGSYEQY
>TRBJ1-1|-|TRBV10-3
AIRRQVSDTEAF